This entry concerns a single T cell receptor beta chain. The entry originates in a study of T cell changes during pregnancy in multiple sclerosis. The assay was immunoSEQ multiplex PCR, and TCRdb's table has in-frame clones only and misses some. Among approximately 84,000 clones listed, approximately 94% were seen once. Germline lookup yields CDR1 MNHNY and CDR2 SVGAGI (reference sequence). V lost 6 bases and J lost 0; bases outside the gene matches: 2. There are 14 residues in the CDR3. This chain joins TRBV6-6 and TRBJ2-7; 10 nucleotides match TRBD2. The specimen was peripheral blood, collected in the third trimester of pregnancy. The clonotype was recovered from a female donor with multiple sclerosis, enrolled in a pregnancy study. The CDR3 reads CASSRLAGSYEQYF. The DNA of the CDR3 is TGTGCCAGCAGCCGACTAGCGGGCTCCTACGAGCAGTACTTC.